What follows describes a single T cell receptor beta chain. These data belong to a study of Graves' ophthalmopathy and Graves' hyperthyroidism. This CDR3 comprises 13 residues. Germline CDR1 MGHDK, CDR2 SYGVNS. V lost 5 bases and J lost 5, with 13 bases in between. Investigators amplified TCR beta CDR3 regions from RNA transcripts. Following a first-round RT-PCR that used HTBI primers, a second-round multiplex PCR was carried out. TCRdb recomputed calls from the multiplex PCR reads with MiXCR, one row per CDR3 protein. The sample holds hundreds of thousands of distinct CDR3 sequences; roughly 41% are singletons and the top ten take 44%.

The genes are TRBV25-1 and TRBJ2-7; D might be TRBD1 (6 bases). The source material was peripheral blood. The receptor's source is an adult man with Graves' ophthalmopathy. CDR3 in amino acids: CASSFRGRHEQYF. CDR3 sequence (DNA): TGTGCCAGCAGTTTCAGGGGTCGCCACGAGCAGTACTTC.